These 8 T cell receptor beta chains were all obtained from the same sample, sequenced in a study of shared clonotypes between healthy human individuals. The method was immunoSEQ multiplex PCR; TCRdb's version includes in-frame clones alone and lacks a portion of them. The sample consists of millions of clones, 90% to 95% of them appearing once. The sample taken for sequencing was naive CD4+ T cells sorted from blood. The subset denotes: CD45RA+ positively selected. These receptors were obtained from a man between 18 and 29 years old in good health.

V gene TRBV29-1 combines with J gene TRBJ1-5, with D possibly matching TRBD1 (5 bases). The CDR3 length is 13 residues. V was clipped by 5 bases and J by 4 bases, with 12 bases between them. Germline assignment: CDR1 SQVTM and CDR2 ANQGSEA. In nucleotides, the CDR3 is TGCAGCGTTCGGGACGGGGGGAATCAGCCCCAGCATTTT. It codes for CSVRDGGNQPQHF. Full variable domain (rest looked up from reference TRBV29-1 and TRBJ1-5): SAVISQKPSRDICQRGTSLTIQCQVDSQVTMMFWYRQQPGQSLTLIATANQGSEATYESGFVIDKFPISRPNLTFSTLTVSNMSPEDSSIYLCSVRDGGNQPQHFGDGTRLSIL.

The chain is built from TRBV10-3 and TRBJ2-1, with 12 bases identical to TRBD1. This CDR3 region has 15 residues. The germline V gene encodes CDR1 ENHRY and CDR2 SYGVKD. Losses at the gene ends were 5 bases for V and 5 bases for J; bases not matched to a gene: 4. Here the CDR3 DNA reads TGTGCCATCAGTCCGGGACAGGGGGCGGACAATGAGCAGTTCTTC. Translating gives CAISPGQGADNEQFF.

J is TRBJ1-1 and V is TRBV5-1; D not resolved. V was trimmed by 1 base and J by 10 bases, leaving 17 bases between them. This CDR3 region has 14 residues. Germline V gene lookup returns CDR1 SGHRS and CDR2 YFSETQ. CDR3 in DNA: TGCGCCAGCAGCTTGAGGGAAGGTGCGGATGGAGCTTTCTTT. Translating it yields CASSLREGADGAFF.

The CDR3 sequence: CASSLPGQEDYGYTF. The CDR3 bases are TGCGCCAGCAGCTTACCCGGACAGGAGGACTATGGCTACACCTTC. The J gene is TRBJ1-2, the V gene TRBV5-1; 7 nucleotides line up with TRBD1. The V gene end was trimmed by 2 bases and the J gene end by 3 bases; junction bases not matched to a gene: 7. Germline CDR1 and CDR2: SGHRS and YFSETQ. The CDR3 has 15 residues.

The chain is built from TRBV19 and TRBJ1-6, with D hard to call. The CDR3 runs to 14 residues. V shed 7 bases and J shed 5 bases, with 12 bases lying between them. Germline values: CDR1 LNHDA, CDR2 SQIVND (reference sequence). The CDR3 loop reads CASKPGVDNSPLHF. CDR3 coding DNA: TGTGCCAGTAAGCCCGGGGTGGATAATTCACCCCTCCACTTT.

For this clone: A junction boundary mismatches the germline segment, possibly from a read error. The V gene is TRBV5-6, the J gene TRBJ2-1; D is unresolved. The germline V gene has CDR1 SGHDT and CDR2 YYEEEE. The CDR3 runs to 16 residues. CDR3: CASSLGYSLEVGFSVF. CDR3 bases: TGTGCCAGCAGCTTGGGTTATTCGTTAGAGGTGGGATTTTCGGTCTTC.

This clone showed up just a few times. The chain links TRBV6-6 to TRBJ2-2, with unresolved D. This CDR3 is 13 amino acids long. The V end was cut by 4 bases, the J end by 4 bases, with 7 bases between. Germline CDR1 reads MNHNY; CDR2 reads SVGAGI (reference sequence). The CDR3 DNA follows: TGTGCCAGCAGTTCCGGAACCACCGGGGAGCTGTTTTTT. Amino acid sequence: CASSSGTTGELFF.

The chain links TRBV7-2 to TRBJ1-5; no firm D call. This CDR3 is built from 16 residues. Trimming removed 1 base from V and 5 bases from J, with 15 bases in between. The germline gives CDR1 SGHTA, CDR2 FQGNSA. This CDR3 reads CASSLDWAVGDQPQHF. DNA for the CDR3: TGTGCCAGCAGCTTAGATTGGGCAGTTGGAGATCAGCCCCAGCATTTT.